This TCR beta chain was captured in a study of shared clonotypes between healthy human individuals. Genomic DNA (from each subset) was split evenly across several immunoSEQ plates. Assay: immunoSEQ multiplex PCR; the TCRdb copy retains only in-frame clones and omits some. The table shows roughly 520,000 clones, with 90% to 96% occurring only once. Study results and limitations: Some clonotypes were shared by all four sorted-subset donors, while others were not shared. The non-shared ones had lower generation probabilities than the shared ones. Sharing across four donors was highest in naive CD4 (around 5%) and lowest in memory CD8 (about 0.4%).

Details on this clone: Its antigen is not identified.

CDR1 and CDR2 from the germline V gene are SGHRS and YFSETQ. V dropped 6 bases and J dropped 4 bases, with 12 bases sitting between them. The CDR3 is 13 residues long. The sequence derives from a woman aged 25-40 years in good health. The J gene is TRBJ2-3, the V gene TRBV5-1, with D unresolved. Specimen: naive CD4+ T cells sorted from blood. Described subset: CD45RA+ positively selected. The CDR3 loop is CASNSAVADTQYF. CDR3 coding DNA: TGCGCCAGCAACTCGGCCGTCGCAGATACGCAGTATTTT.